The sequence of this T cell receptor (beta chain) was determined in a study of blood T cell repertoires in COVID-19. Sequencing used immunoSEQ multiplex PCR; TCRdb keeps in-frame clones, though not all of them. Altogether 350,000 to 450,000 clones are present, 80% to 85% being singletons, with the ten largest covering approximately 5%. The CDR3 is 15 residues long. V lost 0 bases, J lost 7 bases, and 7 bases stayed unmatched. CDR1 is KGHSH, CDR2 LQKENI, per germline. Sequenced sample: PBMCs or T cells enriched from blood (not recorded which). The V call is TRBV18, the J call TRBJ2-7, with 9 bases that match TRBD1. This TCR derives from a woman in her fifties or sixties who had recovered from COVID-19. CDR3: CASSPPGGTGLEQYF. The CDR3 region has the DNA TGTGCCAGCTCACCACCCGGAGGGACAGGGTTAGAGCAGTACTTC. The full variable domain, with the rest looked up from reference TRBV18 and TRBJ2-7, is NAGVMQNPRHLVRRRGQEARLRCSPMKGHSHVYWYRQLPEEGLKFMVYLQKENIIDESGMPKERFSAEFPKEGPSILRIQQVVRGDSAAYFCASSPPGGTGLEQYFGPGTRLTVT.